The T cell receptor beta chain under discussion was sequenced for a study of technical replicates of blood from several donors. TCRdb keeps only in-frame clones here, not all; method: immunoSEQ multiplex PCR. Among some 80,000 clones listed, over 75% were seen once. Germline lookup yields CDR1 MGHRA and CDR2 YSYEKL. V lost 4 bases to trimming and J lost 5 bases, with 15 bases between them. This CDR3 region has 15 residues. The sequence was collected from a human donor in good health. This chain uses TRBV4-1 with TRBJ2-1; no clear D. Sequenced sample: T cells isolated from PBMCs. CDR3 in DNA: TGCGCCAGCAGCCCCCCCACGAGCCTCAACAATGAGCAGTTCTTC. Its protein product is CASSPPTSLNNEQFF.